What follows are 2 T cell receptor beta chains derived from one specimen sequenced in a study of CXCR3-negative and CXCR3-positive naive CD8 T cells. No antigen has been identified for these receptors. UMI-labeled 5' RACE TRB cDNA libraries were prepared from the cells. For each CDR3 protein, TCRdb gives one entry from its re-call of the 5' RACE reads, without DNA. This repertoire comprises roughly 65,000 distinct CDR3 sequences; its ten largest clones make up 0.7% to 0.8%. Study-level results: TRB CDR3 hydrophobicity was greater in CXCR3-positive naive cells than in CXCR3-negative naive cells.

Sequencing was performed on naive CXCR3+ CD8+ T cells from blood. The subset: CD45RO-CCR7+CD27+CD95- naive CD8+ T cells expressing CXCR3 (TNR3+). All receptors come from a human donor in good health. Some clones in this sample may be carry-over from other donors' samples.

CDR3 region: CASRYLSFDANTGELFF. The chain links TRBV12-3 or TRBV12-4 to TRBJ2-2. The CDR3 is 17 amino acids.

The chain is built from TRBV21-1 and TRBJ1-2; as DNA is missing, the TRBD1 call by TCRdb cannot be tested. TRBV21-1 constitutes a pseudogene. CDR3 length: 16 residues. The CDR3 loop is CASSKYGPDGNYGYTF.